These 27 T cell receptor beta chains share one sample of origin, sequenced in a study of blood T cell repertoires in COVID-19. The repertoire was sequenced with immunoSEQ multiplex PCR; TCRdb's copy has only in-frame clones and lacks some. The sample has some 270,000 clones, 88% seen once; the top ten hold over 2.5%. Input material: PBMCs or T cells enriched from blood (not recorded which). The receptors originated from a middle-aged woman who had been exposed to COVID-19.

The chain has TRBV28 and TRBJ1-2; TRBD1 might be the D (6 bases). Germline values: CDR1 MDHEN, CDR2 SYDVKM. Trimming cost V 3 bases and J 6 bases, with 23 bases left between them. CDR3 size: 17 residues. CDR3 in DNA: TGTGCCAGCAGTTTGCCATTATTGATTGGGACAACCAATGGCTACACCTTC. Translated: CASSLPLLIGTTNGYTF.

The chain recombines TRBV29-1 with TRBJ1-1, with 7 bases matching TRBD1. V was clipped by 5 bases and J by 0 bases; unmatched bases: 12. The CDR3 is 16 residues long. Germline V gives CDR1 SQVTM, CDR2 ANQGSEA. The CDR3 protein is CSVQRDSPFMNTEAFF. The CDR3 nucleotides are TGCAGCGTTCAACGGGACAGCCCTTTCATGAACACTGAAGCTTTCTTT. Supplemented by reference TRBV29-1 and TRBJ1-1, the full variable domain reads SAVISQKPSRDICQRGTSLTIQCQVDSQVTMMFWYRQQPGQSLTLIATANQGSEATYESGFVIDKFPISRPNLTFSTLTVSNMSPEDSSIYLCSVQRDSPFMNTEAFFGQGTRLTVV.

J is TRBJ2-1 and V is TRBV5-8; TRBD1 might be the D (6 bases). The V and J ends lost 0 bases and 2 bases respectively, with 18 bases between them. CDR1 and CDR2 (germline): SGHTS, YDEGEE. This CDR3 contains 18 residues. CDR3 nucleotide sequence: TGTGCCAGCAGCTTGGACGGCCGTGGGGGCCGGACCTACAATGAGCAGTTCTTC. The encoded protein is CASSLDGRGGRTYNEQFF.

This CDR3 is CASSRDRQIGKAFF. The CDR3 DNA is TGTGCCAGCAGTCGGGACAGGCAAATCGGGAAAGCTTTCTTT. The chain uses TRBV27 and TRBJ1-1; TRBD1 matches 8 bases. The CDR3 contains 14 residues. Unmatched junction bases numbered 11, after V lost 5 bases and J lost 9 bases. Germline-derived CDR1 and CDR2 are MNHEY and SMNVEV (reference sequence).

The chain employs TRBV7-9 and TRBJ1-1; D is unresolved. This CDR3 has 12 residues. Germline CDR1 and CDR2: SEHNR and FQNEAQ (reference sequence). V lost 3 bases, J lost 8 bases, and 10 bases lay in between. The CDR3, as DNA: TGTGCCAGCAGCTTTGGGTTCGGGGAAGCTTTCTTT. Translation: CASSFGFGEAFF.

The CDR3 DNA is TGTGCCAGCAGTTTGGTGACAGGGGGCCCTAGGGGTGAGCAGTACTTC. It specifies CASSLVTGGPRGEQYF. The chain combines TRBV28 with TRBJ2-7; 10 bases fit TRBD1. Germline V CDR1 and CDR2: MDHEN, SYDVKM. The CDR3 sequence is 16 residues long. The trim removed 3 bases at V and 7 bases at J, leaving 12 bases unmatched.

The chain links TRBV6-5 to TRBJ1-2; 9 nucleotides agree with TRBD1. CDR3 size: 14 residues. The J segment lost 10 bases and the V segment lost 7 bases, leaving 13 bases of the junction unmatched. Germline V gene lookup returns CDR1 MNHEY and CDR2 SVGAGI. CDR3 nucleotide sequence: TGTGCCAGCACCCAGGGGCGCCGGGACAGGGTCTACACCTTC. Translating it yields CASTQGRRDRVYTF.

Concerning this clone: Being one base from a much bigger clone, this may be a read error. J is TRBJ2-2 and V is TRBV7-3, with 12 positions matching TRBD2. Per the germline V gene, CDR1 is SGHTA and CDR2 is FQGTGA. Trimming cost V 3 bases and J 2 bases; bases outside gene matches: 1. The CDR3 is 16 residues long. Here the CDR3 DNA reads TGTGCCAGCAGCTTGGGACTAGCGGGCAACACCGGGGAGCTGTTTTTT. Translating gives CASSLGLAGNTGELFF.

The rearrangement links TRBV24-1 to TRBJ2-2, with no clear D. Trimming removed 6 bases at V and 4 bases at J, with 8 bases between. CDR1 is KGHDR and CDR2 is SFDVKD in the germline V gene. The CDR3 covers 13 residues. This CDR3 is CATSLAATGELFF. CDR3 nucleotides: TGTGCCACCAGTCTCGCGGCCACCGGGGAGCTGTTTTTT.

Only one count was recorded for this clone. J is TRBJ1-1 and V is TRBV7-8; D is uncertain. The CDR3 runs 13 residues. From germline, CDR1 is SGHVS and CDR2 FQNEAQ. V was pared by 5 bases and J by 5 bases, with 12 bases between. Here the CDR3 reads CASSPAIATEAFF. The CDR3 region has the DNA TGTGCCAGCAGCCCCGCGATCGCAACTGAAGCTTTCTTT.

In this sample, this clone turned up once. V gene TRBV7-8 combines with J gene TRBJ1-1, with D tentatively TRBD1 (5 bases). Trimming removed 6 bases at V and 4 bases at J, with 12 bases between. CDR1 SGHVS and CDR2 FQNEAQ come from the germline V gene. The CDR3 runs to 13 residues. The CDR3 sequence is CASSYGGGTEAFF. CDR3 coding DNA: TGTGCCAGCAGTTACGGGGGGGGCACTGAAGCTTTCTTT.

V gene TRBV19 combines with J gene TRBJ1-2; D not certain. This CDR3 has 15 amino acids. Germline V CDR1 and CDR2: LNHDA, SQIVND (reference sequence). Trimming left V 5 bases short and J 7 bases short, with 20 bases between. The CDR3 region has the DNA TGTGCCAGTAGTCCCGGTTGGGAGGGAGCGGCTGGCTACACCTTC. It encodes CASSPGWEGAAGYTF.

Comment on this clone: The junction departs from germline at one end; a sequencing error may be responsible. V usage is TRBV5-1 and J usage is TRBJ2-1; TRBD1 is a possible D gene (7 bases). There are 16 residues in the CDR3. Germline lookup yields CDR1 SGHRS and CDR2 YFSETQ. The DNA for the CDR3 is TGTGCCAGCTTCTCAGGGGGGACAAGCTCCTACAATGAGCAGTTCTTC. Translating it yields CASFSGGTSSYNEQFF.

CDR3 sequence reads: CASSPPDRGGTGELFF. Here the CDR3 DNA reads TGTGCCAGCAGCCCTCCGGACAGGGGAGGTACCGGGGAGCTGTTTTTT. This chain joins TRBV7-3 and TRBJ2-2, with 9 bases matching TRBD1. Germline trimming cut 5 bases from V and 5 bases from J; bases unmatched to any gene: 9. The CDR3 contains 16 residues. Per the germline V gene, CDR1 is SGHTA and CDR2 is FQGTGA. The whole variable domain, filled in from reference TRBV7-3 and TRBJ2-2, reads GAGVSQTPSNKVTEKGKYVELRCDPISGHTALYWYRQSLGQGPEFLIYFQGTGAADDSGLPNDRFFAVRPEGSVSTLKIQRTERGDSAVYLCASSPPDRGGTGELFFGEGSRLTVL.

The chain couples TRBV6-2 or TRBV6-3 to TRBJ2-7; 8 nucleotides match TRBD2. V gave up 1 base and J gave up 5 bases; unmatched junction bases: 10. CDR3 length equals 16 residues. Germline V gene data show CDR1 as MNHEY and CDR2 as SVGEGT. CDR3 region: CASSYFGRGGGDEQYF. DNA for the CDR3: TGTGCCAGCAGTTACTTTGGTCGGGGGGGCGGAGACGAGCAGTACTTC.

As to this clone: The same CDR3 is also encoded by other DNA sequences in this sample. The V call is TRBV27, the J call TRBJ1-2; D gene ambiguous. Trimming left V 0 bases short and J 6 bases short, with 5 bases between. The CDR3 extends over 12 amino acids. Germline CDR1 MNHEY, CDR2 SMNVEV (reference sequence). CDR3 nucleotide sequence: TGTGCCAGCAGTTTATCCGGGGATGGCTACACCTTC. Its protein product is CASSLSGDGYTF.

The chain uses TRBV7-2 and TRBJ1-5; D ambiguous. This CDR3 has 15 amino acids. CDR1 and CDR2 (germline): SGHTA, FQGNSA. Trimming left V 5 bases short and J 0 bases short, with 11 bases between. The CDR3 protein is CASSATPYSNQPQHF. The CDR3 region has the DNA TGTGCCAGCAGCGCCACCCCCTATAGCAATCAGCCCCAGCATTTT.

The chain joins TRBV6-6 to TRBJ1-6, with D perhaps matching TRBD1 (5 bases). The CDR3 has 16 amino acids. CDR1 and CDR2 (germline): MNHNY, SVGAGI (reference sequence). V gave up 5 bases and J gave up 4 bases, with 15 bases separating them. Written as DNA, the CDR3 is TGTGCCAGCAGTCGACAGAGACAAGATTATAATTCACCCCTCCACTTT. Amino acids: CASSRQRQDYNSPLHF.

The chain combines TRBV9 with TRBJ2-2; 8 bases map to TRBD2. The CDR3 has 16 amino acids. J lost 3 bases, V lost 0 bases, and 4 bases had no gene match. Germline loops: CDR1 SGDLS, CDR2 YYNGEE. CDR3 protein: CASSVGGAGDTGELFF. The CDR3 DNA sequence: TGTGCCAGCAGCGTAGGGGGAGCGGGAGACACCGGGGAGCTGTTTTTT.

The chain carries TRBV28 and TRBJ2-1; TRBD1 aligns across 7 bases. CDR3 length equals 15 residues. V shed 6 bases, J shed 2 bases, and the junction held 7 bases outside the gene matches. Germline lookup yields CDR1 MDHEN and CDR2 SYDVKM. CDR3 sequence (DNA): TGTGCCAGCAGAATTGCCGGGACAGCCTACAATGAGCAGTTCTTC. This encodes CASRIAGTAYNEQFF.

This clone was found a few times. The rearrangement joins TRBV3-1 (or the pseudogene TRBV3-2) to TRBJ1-2; D may be TRBD1 (5 bases). The V end lost 4 bases, the J end lost 3 bases, and 15 bases lay between the germline ends. Germline-derived CDR1 and CDR2 are LGHDT and YNNKEL (reference sequence). The CDR3 loop spans 15 amino acids. CDR3 sequence: CASSRSQGGDYGYTF. In DNA, the CDR3 is TGTGCCAGCAGCCGCTCGCAGGGAGGGGACTATGGCTACACCTTC.

In its sample, this clone was seen once. This chain connects TRBV19 to TRBJ2-4; 9 bases are a match to TRBD1. This CDR3 region has 14 residues. Germline CDR1 and CDR2: LNHDA and SQIVND (reference sequence). Trimming took 7 bases from V and 6 from J; bases not matched to a gene: 7. The DNA for the CDR3 is TGTGCCAGTATACAGGGGGGACAGGGAAACATTCAGTACTTC. Its protein is CASIQGGQGNIQYF.

The V call is TRBV6-2 or TRBV6-3, the J call TRBJ1-2; TRBD1 aligns across 7 bases. Per the germline V gene, CDR1 is MNHEY and CDR2 is SVGEGT. V trimming: 2 bases; J trimming: 7 bases; junction bases outside the gene matches: 16. This CDR3 comprises 17 residues. CDR3: CASSYHSGDSLLRGYTF. The CDR3 DNA sequence: TGTGCCAGCAGTTACCATTCCGGGGACAGCTTATTACGTGGCTACACCTTC.

This clone was seen a single time. V gene TRBV7-2 combines with J gene TRBJ2-2, with 9 positions matching TRBD2. V was pared by 6 bases and J by 1 base, with 3 bases of the junction left unmatched. Germline CDR1 reads SGHTA; CDR2 reads FQGNSA. This CDR3 spans 15 amino acids. CDR3 sequence: CASRRAGGNTGELFF. The CDR3 DNA reads as TGTGCCAGCAGGAGAGCGGGGGGGAACACCGGGGAGCTGTTTTTT. The full variable domain, with the rest looked up from reference TRBV7-2 and TRBJ2-2, is GAGVSQSPSNKVTEKGKDVELRCDPISGHTALYWYRQSLGQGLEFLIYFQGNSAPDKSGLPSDRFSAERTGGSVSTLTIQRTQQEDSAVYLCASRRAGGNTGELFFGEGSRLTVL.

The chain recombines TRBV7-9 with TRBJ2-3; D might be TRBD2 (5 bases). Germline CDR1 reads SEHNR; CDR2 reads FQNEAQ (reference sequence). This CDR3 region has 16 residues. V lost 5 bases to trimming and J lost 2 bases, with 17 bases between them. CDR3 region: CASSPPYSGSTDTQYF. In DNA, the CDR3 is TGTGCCAGCAGCCCTCCCTACTCGGGATCCACAGATACGCAGTATTTT. Filled out from reference TRBV7-9 and TRBJ2-3, the complete variable domain reads DTGVSQNPRHKITKRGQNVTFRCDPISEHNRLYWYRQTLGQGPEFLTYFQNEAQLEKSRLLSDRFSAERPKGSFSTLEIQRTEQGDSAMYLCASSPPYSGSTDTQYFGPGTRLTVL.

The chain uses TRBV7-2 and TRBJ1-2, with a possible D match to TRBD1 (5 bases). The CDR3 runs to 15 residues. Germline CDR1 and CDR2: SGHTA and FQGNSA. Trimming removed 3 bases from V and 4 bases from J, with 15 bases in between. As DNA, the CDR3 is TGTGCCAGCAGCTTTTACGCCCGGCAGGGCTATGGCTACACCTTC. Its protein product is CASSFYARQGYGYTF.

Comments on this clone: Germline is not matched at one junction end, which may reflect a read error. The chain links TRBV5-1 to TRBJ1-1; D is undetermined. The CDR3 is 13 amino acids. Germline values: CDR1 SGHRS, CDR2 YFSETQ. CDR3 amino acids: CASSRLENTEAFF. Written as DNA, the CDR3 is TGTGCCAGCAGCCGATTAGAGAACACTGAAGCTTTCTTT.